This is a list of T cell receptor beta chains from one sample in a study of blood T cell repertoires in COVID-19. Profiling relied on immunoSEQ multiplex PCR, and the TCRdb table lists in-frame clones only, not all of them. The data contain more than 120,000 clones, roughly nine tenths of them seen just once; the ten biggest clones take up under 2%. The sequencing sample was made of peripheral blood. All receptors derive from a human donor in a cohort sampled during active COVID-19. The CDR3 runs from the conserved cysteine through the conserved F or W. The D gene is left open where the match is weak.

>TRBJ2-1|TRBV11-1|NA|13
CASSTTGYGEQFF
TGTGCCAGCAGCACTACAGGGTACGGTGAGCAGTTCTTC
>TRBJ1-6|TRBV6-1|NA|14
CASSEAVAESPLHF
TGTGCCAGCAGTGAAGCCGTCGCGGAATCACCCCTCCACTTT
>TRBJ1-2|TRBV11-1|TRBD1|14
CASSRDRSDNGYTF
TGTGCCAGCAGCCGGGACAGGTCGGACAATGGCTACACCTTC
>TRBJ2-7|TRBV2|TRBD1|15
CASSEIRTGGYEQYF
TGTGCCAGCAGTGAAATAAGGACAGGGGGCTACGAGCAGTACTTC
>TRBJ2-7|TRBV7-8|TRBD1|14
CASSLGAGGGEQYF
TGTGCCAGCAGCTTAGGGGCAGGGGGCGGCGAGCAGTACTTC
>TRBJ2-7|TRBV3-1/TRBV3-2|TRBD2|16
CASSQDLASGTYEQYF
TGTGCCAGCAGCCAAGATCTTGCTAGCGGAACCTACGAGCAGTACTTC
>TRBJ2-5|TRBV29-1|TRBD2|13
CSVVGGDQETQYF
TGCAGCGTTGTGGGGGGGGACCAAGAGACCCAGTACTTC
>TRBJ2-7|TRBV5-1|TRBD1|15
CASSPRTGKDDEQYF
TGCGCCAGCAGCCCCCGGACAGGGAAGGACGACGAGCAGTACTTC
>TRBJ2-5|TRBV5-1|TRBD2|16
CASSSRIAGGAETQYF
TGCGCCAGCAGCTCAAGAATAGCGGGGGGAGCAGAGACCCAGTACTTC
>TRBJ1-1|TRBV7-2|TRBD1|13
CASSLEPGTGPFF
TGTGCCAGCAGCTTAGAGCCCGGGACAGGGCCTTTCTTT